This is a list of T cell receptor beta chains from one sample in a study of T cell repertoires in cytomegalovirus infection. MiXCR, run by TCRdb on the reads, gives a single entry per CDR3 protein. The data contain nearly 550,000 distinct CDR3 sequences, 15% to 20% of them singletons. Sequenced material: CD8+ T cells from PBMCs. The receptors shown here come from a human donor in good health (CMV status not recorded). Some clones in this sample may be carry-over from other donors' samples. Each CDR3 is given with its conserved first and last residue. The order of the fields is clone size, D gene, V gene, J gene, CDR3 DNA, CDR3 protein. D genes are given only for firm matches. For some rows the clone size is stated as once, few or many, or as a class when expanded; others skip it.

clone size: few
D gene: TRBD1
V gene: TRBV27
J gene: TRBJ1-2
CDR3 DNA: TGTGCCAGCAATAAACAGGGGAGCGGCTATGGCTACACCTTC
CDR3 protein: CASNKQGSGYGYTF

clone size: -
D gene: -
V gene: TRBV11-2
J gene: TRBJ2-1
CDR3 DNA: TGTGCCAGAAGCGTAAACCGGTACTACTACAATGAGCAGTTCTTC
CDR3 protein: CARSVNRYYYNEQFF

clone size: many
D gene: TRBD2
V gene: TRBV11-1
J gene: TRBJ2-7
CDR3 DNA: TGTGCCAGCAGCACCGGCGCGGTAGCGGGAACCTACGAGCAGTACTTC
CDR3 protein: CASSTGAVAGTYEQYF

clone size: few
D gene: -
V gene: TRBV5-1
J gene: TRBJ2-3
CDR3 DNA: TGCGCCAGCAGCTTGGAAAGTCCCTCGAGCACGCAGTATTTT
CDR3 protein: CASSLESPSSTQYF

clone size: many
D gene: -
V gene: TRBV5-1
J gene: TRBJ2-7
CDR3 DNA: TGCGCCAGCAGCCGCACCGGGACGGAGGGCTCCTACGAGCAGTACTTC
CDR3 protein: CASSRTGTEGSYEQYF

clone size: -
D gene: -
V gene: TRBV28
J gene: TRBJ1-2
CDR3 DNA: TGTGCCAGCAGTTTTGCCGGAGGCTACACCTTC
CDR3 protein: CASSFAGGYTF

clone size: many
D gene: -
V gene: TRBV2
J gene: TRBJ1-6
CDR3 DNA: TGTGCCAGCAGTGGCGCAGGAATAAATTCACCCCTCCACTTT
CDR3 protein: CASSGAGINSPLHF

clone size: many
D gene: -
V gene: TRBV11-2
J gene: TRBJ2-2
CDR3 DNA: TGTGCCAGCAGCTTAACCCCACCCCGACAAGGCACCGGGGAGCTGTTTTTT
CDR3 protein: CASSLTPPRQGTGELFF

clone size: -
D gene: -
V gene: TRBV30
J gene: TRBJ1-1
CDR3 DNA: TGTGCCTGGAGTGTACGAAGAGTCGGAAGGAACACTGAAGCTTTCTTT
CDR3 protein: CAWSVRRVGRNTEAFF

clone size: -
D gene: -
V gene: TRBV5-4
J gene: TRBJ2-1
CDR3 DNA: TGTGCCAGCAGCTCCGGGGAGCTCACCTACAATGAGCAGTTCTTC
CDR3 protein: CASSSGELTYNEQFF

clone size: -
D gene: -
V gene: TRBV12-5
J gene: TRBJ2-7
CDR3 DNA: TGTGCTAGTGGTTTGGTTACGGGCTACGAGCAGTACTTC
CDR3 protein: CASGLVTGYEQYF

clone size: -
D gene: -
V gene: TRBV27
J gene: TRBJ2-2
CDR3 DNA: TGTGCCACCTTCTCGCAGTTCCCATACACCGGGGAGCTGTTTTTT
CDR3 protein: CATFSQFPYTGELFF

clone size: -
D gene: -
V gene: TRBV29-1
J gene: TRBJ2-1
CDR3 DNA: TGCAGCGCGGTAGGGCGGTACTACAATGAGCAGTTCTTC
CDR3 protein: CSAVGRYYNEQFF

clone size: -
D gene: TRBD1
V gene: TRBV16
J gene: TRBJ1-4
CDR3 DNA: TGTTCCAGCAGCCAATCGCATCTCGAGACAGGGAACGAAAAACTGTTTTTT
CDR3 protein: CSSSQSHLETGNEKLFF

clone size: -
D gene: TRBD1
V gene: TRBV3-1
J gene: TRBJ1-2
CDR3 DNA: TGTGCCAGCAGCCAAGATCTGACAGGGACCCCCTATGGCTACACCTTC
CDR3 protein: CASSQDLTGTPYGYTF

clone size: many
D gene: TRBD1
V gene: TRBV7-9
J gene: TRBJ1-1
CDR3 DNA: TGTGCCAGCAGCTCGGCGGGGACAGGCCGACGAGCTTTCTTT
CDR3 protein: CASSSAGTGRRAFF

clone size: many
D gene: TRBD1
V gene: TRBV28
J gene: TRBJ2-7
CDR3 DNA: TGTGCCAGCAGTTTTAAAGCATTAAAAGGGGGGACAGGGCGACCCTACGAGCAGTACTTC
CDR3 protein: CASSFKALKGGTGRPYEQYF

clone size: many
D gene: -
V gene: TRBV7-8
J gene: TRBJ1-5
CDR3 DNA: TGTGCCAGCAGCTTAAGTCAGTATAGCAATCAGCCCCAGCATTTT
CDR3 protein: CASSLSQYSNQPQHF

clone size: many
D gene: -
V gene: TRBV10-3
J gene: TRBJ1-2
CDR3 DNA: TGTGCCATCAGTGGGGGGCCGGGAACTAACTATGGCTACACCTTC
CDR3 protein: CAISGGPGTNYGYTF

clone size: many
D gene: -
V gene: TRBV28
J gene: TRBJ2-1
CDR3 DNA: TGTGCCAGCAGTTTATCGGACAATGAGCAGTTCTTC
CDR3 protein: CASSLSDNEQFF

clone size: many
D gene: -
V gene: TRBV7-9
J gene: TRBJ2-1
CDR3 DNA: TGTGCCAGCAGCTTCACCGGGAGACACAATGAGCAGTTCTTC
CDR3 protein: CASSFTGRHNEQFF

clone size: few
D gene: -
V gene: TRBV5-6
J gene: TRBJ2-2
CDR3 DNA: TGTGCCAGCAGCTTCTGGGATACCGGGGAGCTGTTTTTT
CDR3 protein: CASSFWDTGELFF

clone size: few
D gene: -
V gene: TRBV27
J gene: TRBJ1-1
CDR3 DNA: TGTGCCAGCACCGATGGGCTAGGGGGCACTGAAGCTTTCTTT
CDR3 protein: CASTDGLGGTEAFF

clone size: -
D gene: -
V gene: TRBV6-5
J gene: TRBJ2-5
CDR3 DNA: TGTGCCAGCAATCAGGCTGCCCCCGGTCAGGAGACCCAGTACTTC
CDR3 protein: CASNQAAPGQETQYF

clone size: few
D gene: TRBD1
V gene: TRBV29-1
J gene: TRBJ1-1
CDR3 DNA: TGCAGCGTGACGGGACAGGAGAACACTGAAGCTTTCTTT
CDR3 protein: CSVTGQENTEAFF

clone size: -
D gene: -
V gene: TRBV24-1
J gene: TRBJ2-1
CDR3 DNA: TGTGCCACCTGCGCATTAGGGGCAAGTGAGCAGTTCTTC
CDR3 protein: CATCALGASEQFF

clone size: few
D gene: -
V gene: TRBV28
J gene: TRBJ2-7
CDR3 DNA: TGTGCCAGCATTCATTCTAGGGGGACCTACGAGCAGTACTTC
CDR3 protein: CASIHSRGTYEQYF

clone size: many
D gene: TRBD1
V gene: TRBV2
J gene: TRBJ2-7
CDR3 DNA: TGTGCCAGCAGTGACCCCTACCCGCTCGACAGGGGGCTAATCTACGAGCAGTACTTC
CDR3 protein: CASSDPYPLDRGLIYEQYF

clone size: many
D gene: -
V gene: TRBV12-3/TRBV12-4
J gene: TRBJ1-2
CDR3 DNA: TGTGCCAGCACCCAAACTATAGGAGGGAGCTATGGCTACACCTTC
CDR3 protein: CASTQTIGGSYGYTF

clone size: few
D gene: TRBD1
V gene: TRBV19
J gene: TRBJ1-2
CDR3 DNA: TGTGCCAGTAAAGCGGGGACAGACTATGGCTACACCTTC
CDR3 protein: CASKAGTDYGYTF

clone size: few
D gene: -
V gene: TRBV3-1
J gene: TRBJ2-2
CDR3 DNA: TGTGCCAGCAGCCAAGATATCAACGCAGGGGTATGGACCGGGGAGCTGTTTTTT
CDR3 protein: CASSQDINAGVWTGELFF

clone size: many
D gene: -
V gene: TRBV7-2
J gene: TRBJ2-2
CDR3 DNA: TGTGCCACTGTACAGACTTCGGGAGAGGAGCTGTTTTTT
CDR3 protein: CATVQTSGEELFF

clone size: many
D gene: TRBD1
V gene: TRBV7-8
J gene: TRBJ2-7
CDR3 DNA: TGTGCCAGCAGCTTACGCCAGGGGGTTTCGGAAGACGAGCAGTACTTC
CDR3 protein: CASSLRQGVSEDEQYF

clone size: -
D gene: -
V gene: TRBV6-6
J gene: TRBJ1-5
CDR3 DNA: TGTGCCAGCAGTTACAAAGGCGGACCTAGCAATCAGCCCCAGCATTTT
CDR3 protein: CASSYKGGPSNQPQHF

clone size: few
D gene: TRBD1
V gene: TRBV30
J gene: TRBJ1-5
CDR3 DNA: TGTGCCTGGGATACAGGGGAGAGGGAGCCCCAGCATTTT
CDR3 protein: CAWDTGEREPQHF

clone size: few
D gene: -
V gene: TRBV29-1
J gene: TRBJ1-1
CDR3 DNA: TGCAGCGCGAAGCCACCCAGGGAAAAAGCTTTCTTT
CDR3 protein: CSAKPPREKAFF

clone size: medium-sized
D gene: -
V gene: TRBV15
J gene: TRBJ2-1
CDR3 DNA: TGTGCCACCAGCAGAGATTTGGCCTCCTCCTACAATGAGCAGTTCTTC
CDR3 protein: CATSRDLASSYNEQFF

clone size: -
D gene: TRBD2
V gene: TRBV20-1
J gene: TRBJ2-1
CDR3 DNA: TGCAGTGCTAGAACCCCGACTAGCGGGACCTACAATGAGCAGTTCTTC
CDR3 protein: CSARTPTSGTYNEQFF

clone size: many
D gene: TRBD2
V gene: TRBV6-1
J gene: TRBJ2-5
CDR3 DNA: TGTGCCAGCAGTGAAGTCCCGATTAGCGGGGGGGGGCGGGAGACCCAGTACTTC
CDR3 protein: CASSEVPISGGGRETQYF

clone size: few
D gene: -
V gene: TRBV19
J gene: TRBJ2-2
CDR3 DNA: TGTGCCAGTAGTATTTCGGCTTTTAGACGCGGGGAGCTGTTTTTT
CDR3 protein: CASSISAFRRGELFF

clone size: few
D gene: -
V gene: TRBV9
J gene: TRBJ2-3
CDR3 DNA: TGTGCCAGCGGCCCAAGGAATACGCAGTATTTT
CDR3 protein: CASGPRNTQYF

clone size: -
D gene: -
V gene: TRBV6-5
J gene: TRBJ2-7
CDR3 DNA: TGTGCCAGCAGTACTGCCCTCGACTACGAGCAGTACTTC
CDR3 protein: CASSTALDYEQYF

clone size: few
D gene: TRBD1
V gene: TRBV9
J gene: TRBJ2-3
CDR3 DNA: TGTGCCAGCAGCGCGACAGGGACCACAGATACGCAGTATTTT
CDR3 protein: CASSATGTTDTQYF

clone size: many
D gene: TRBD1
V gene: TRBV7-9
J gene: TRBJ1-1
CDR3 DNA: TGTGCCAGCAGCGCCTGGGACAGGGGGGACACTGAAGCTTTCTTT
CDR3 protein: CASSAWDRGDTEAFF

clone size: many
D gene: TRBD2
V gene: TRBV14
J gene: TRBJ2-3
CDR3 DNA: TGTGCCAGCAGCCAAGATCCTGAGCGGGAGGTTCCAGATACGCAGTATTTT
CDR3 protein: CASSQDPEREVPDTQYF

clone size: -
D gene: -
V gene: TRBV4-1
J gene: TRBJ1-1
CDR3 DNA: TGCGCCAGCAGCCAAGATATCCAATTTGGGGGGCAGAACACTGAAGCTTTCTTT
CDR3 protein: CASSQDIQFGGQNTEAFF

clone size: -
D gene: TRBD2
V gene: TRBV11-1
J gene: TRBJ2-1
CDR3 DNA: TGTGCCAGCAGCCCCCAAGCGGGAGAGGGGGGAAATGAGCAGTTCTTC
CDR3 protein: CASSPQAGEGGNEQFF

clone size: -
D gene: TRBD1
V gene: TRBV19
J gene: TRBJ2-1
CDR3 DNA: TGTGCCAGTAGCGGACAGGAAAGCTCCTACAATGAGCAGTTCTTC
CDR3 protein: CASSGQESSYNEQFF

clone size: many
D gene: TRBD1
V gene: TRBV7-9
J gene: TRBJ2-7
CDR3 DNA: TGTGCCAGCAGTAAAACAGGGGTCCACGAGCAGTACTTC
CDR3 protein: CASSKTGVHEQYF

clone size: many
D gene: TRBD2
V gene: TRBV11-2
J gene: TRBJ2-1
CDR3 DNA: TGTGCCAGCAGTCTGACATCCGGGACTAGCGGGAGTTTTGAGCAGTTCTTC
CDR3 protein: CASSLTSGTSGSFEQFF

clone size: few
D gene: TRBD1
V gene: TRBV6-2/TRBV6-3
J gene: TRBJ2-3
CDR3 DNA: TGTGCCAGCAGTTATCTCGGGACAGGGAGCACAGATACGCAGTATTTT
CDR3 protein: CASSYLGTGSTDTQYF

clone size: many
D gene: -
V gene: TRBV6-1
J gene: TRBJ1-6
CDR3 DNA: TGTGCCAGCAGGAACCTATTACCCCCGGACTCACCCCTCCACTTT
CDR3 protein: CASRNLLPPDSPLHF

clone size: few
D gene: -
V gene: TRBV9
J gene: TRBJ2-1
CDR3 DNA: TGTGCCAGCAGCGATGGGGGCTCCTTCTACAATGAGCAGTTCTTC
CDR3 protein: CASSDGGSFYNEQFF

clone size: few
D gene: -
V gene: TRBV5-6
J gene: TRBJ1-1
CDR3 DNA: TGTGCCAGCAGCTTGGGGGGATACAACACTGAAGCTTTCTTT
CDR3 protein: CASSLGGYNTEAFF

clone size: many
D gene: -
V gene: TRBV7-9
J gene: TRBJ1-1
CDR3 DNA: TGTGCCAGCAGCTTTAAGGGGCCGGGCACTGAAGCTTTCTTT
CDR3 protein: CASSFKGPGTEAFF

clone size: many
D gene: -
V gene: TRBV7-8
J gene: TRBJ1-1
CDR3 DNA: TGTGCCAGCAGCTCAACCCCTGAGGACACTGAAGCTTTCTTT
CDR3 protein: CASSSTPEDTEAFF

clone size: many
D gene: TRBD1
V gene: TRBV12-3/TRBV12-4
J gene: TRBJ1-1
CDR3 DNA: TGTGCCAGCAGCTCGGACAGGGGCCCTGAAGCTTTCTTT
CDR3 protein: CASSSDRGPEAFF